This passage covers 23 T cell receptor beta chains from one sample sequenced in a study of graft-versus-host responses after intestinal transplantation. Method: immunoSEQ multiplex PCR; TCRdb's copy keeps in-frame clones and lacks some. The sample lists roughly 50,000 clones; about 89% were seen once. The sample in question was PBMCs, obtained around 95 weeks after intestinal transplant. Receptors were obtained from a human patient who received an intestinal transplant, so some T cells may come from the graft donor.

This clone was detected once. The chain joins TRBV5-1 to TRBJ2-5; maybe TRBD2 (6 bases). Germline V gene lookup returns CDR1 SGHRS and CDR2 YFSETQ. CDR3 length: 13 amino acids. V lost 3 bases, J lost 0 bases, and 6 bases lay in between. As DNA, the CDR3 is TGCGCCAGCAGCTCGGGGGACCAAGAGACCCAGTACTTC. Residues: CASSSGDQETQYF.

The rearrangement uses TRBV10-3 and TRBJ1-2, with D possibly TRBD1 on 5 matching bases. CDR3 size: 13 residues. Germline assignment: CDR1 ENHRY and CDR2 SYGVKD. V was clipped by 3 bases and J by 3 bases, with 8 bases between them. This chain's CDR3 is CAISDSGDYGYTF. CDR3 nucleotide sequence: TGTGCCATCAGTGATTCGGGGGACTATGGCTACACCTTC.

The chain joins TRBV5-1 to TRBJ1-2; D is unclear. The CDR3 has 13 residues. Trimming pared 0 bases from V and 6 bases from J, leaving 9 bases between. The germline gives CDR1 SGHRS, CDR2 YFSETQ. The CDR3 loop reads CASSLAGGDGYTF. CDR3 sequence (DNA): TGCGCCAGCAGCTTGGCTGGTGGAGATGGCTACACCTTC.

This chain joins TRBV5-1 and TRBJ1-5, with no clear D. Trimming took 2 bases from V and 3 from J, leaving 9 bases between them. The CDR3 sequence is 14 residues long. Per germline, CDR1 SGHRS and CDR2 YFSETQ. The CDR3 is CASSFGGNNQPQHF. The CDR3, as DNA: TGCGCCAGCAGCTTTGGAGGGAACAATCAGCCCCAGCATTTT.

The chain employs TRBV27 and TRBJ1-1, with a weak D call TRBD1 (6 bases). This CDR3 has 13 residues. V gave up 2 bases and J gave up 5 bases, with 9 bases separating them. Germline V CDR1 and CDR2: MNHEY, SMNVEV (reference sequence). The CDR3 DNA reads TGTGCCAGCAGTTTAGGACAGAAGACTGAAGCTTTCTTT. It is translated as CASSLGQKTEAFF.

V gene TRBV5-1 combines with J gene TRBJ2-3; D gene uncertain. V shed 0 bases and J shed 1 base, with 9 bases lying between them. The CDR3 runs 15 residues. The germline CDR1 and CDR2 sequences are SGHRS and YFSETQ. The CDR3 DNA reads as TGCGCCAGCAGCTTGGGTAGCTCGGGCACAGATACGCAGTATTTT. Translation gives CASSLGSSGTDTQYF.

This clone was seen just once. The rearrangement joins TRBV6-1 to TRBJ2-2; the D is unclear. Germline V lookup: CDR1 MNHNS, CDR2 SASEGT. Trimming shortened V by 7 bases and J by 6 bases, and 12 bases separated the two germline ends. CDR3 length: 13 residues. The CDR3 DNA is TGTGCCAGCACAAGGTTGGGGTCCGGGGAGCTGTTTTTT. Encoded protein: CASTRLGSGELFF.

The chain joins TRBV4-1 to TRBJ2-6; a possible D gene is TRBD1 (6 bases). The germline V gene encodes CDR1 MGHRA and CDR2 YSYEKL. This CDR3 region has 18 residues. The V end lost 5 bases, the J end lost 0 bases, and 17 bases lay between the germline ends. This CDR3 is CASSFEPGAISGANVLTF. CDR3 DNA: TGCGCCAGCAGCTTTGAGCCAGGGGCCATCTCTGGGGCCAACGTCCTGACTTTC.

V usage is TRBV5-8 and J usage is TRBJ1-3; TRBD1 agrees at 7 bases. J gave up 2 bases and V 4 bases, and 9 bases lay outside the gene matches. There are 16 residues in the CDR3. Germline lookup yields CDR1 SGHTS and CDR2 YDEGEE. CDR3 coding DNA: TGTGCCAGCAGCCTACAGACAGGGTCGGCTGGAAACACCATATATTTT. This codes for CASSLQTGSAGNTIYF.

Regarding this clone: The sample holds other DNA sequences that translate to the same CDR3. The V call is TRBV18, the J call TRBJ2-6; D gene unclear. The germline V gene has CDR1 KGHSH and CDR2 LQKENI. The CDR3 is 13 residues long. Trimming shortened V by 6 bases and J by 0 bases, and 3 bases separated the two germline ends. The CDR3 reads CASSLSGANVLTF. The CDR3 nucleotides are TGTGCCAGCTCCCTCTCTGGGGCCAACGTCCTGACTTTC.

The gene calls are TRBV6-5 and TRBJ2-2; TRBD1 matches 10 bases. The CDR3 consists of 16 residues. The trim removed 0 bases at V and 5 bases at J, leaving 3 bases unmatched. Germline V gives CDR1 MNHEY, CDR2 SVGAGI. Written as DNA, the CDR3 is TGTGCCAGCAGTTACTCGGGGACAGGGGTAACCGGGGAGCTGTTTTTT. Its translation is CASSYSGTGVTGELFF.

This chain connects TRBV14 to TRBJ1-1; D gene ambiguous. The V end was cut by 0 bases, the J end by 1 base, with 9 bases between. The CDR3 is 15 amino acids. The germline V gene encodes CDR1 SGHDN and CDR2 FVKESK. Here the CDR3 reads CASSQEQTSNTEAFF. In DNA form, the CDR3 reads TGTGCCAGCAGCCAAGAACAGACATCGAACACTGAAGCTTTCTTT.

This clone was counted only a few times. This chain uses TRBV2 with TRBJ1-6; no clear D. Looked up from germline, CDR1 is SNHLY and CDR2 is FYNNEI. There are 16 residues in the CDR3. V lost 11 bases to trimming and J lost 5 bases, with 22 bases between them. CDR3 in amino acids: CACLLGYGEHNSPLHF. CDR3 nucleotide sequence: TGTGCCTGCCTCCTCGGGTACGGGGAGCATAATTCACCCCTCCACTTT.

The chain combines TRBV5-6 with TRBJ2-7; D remains ambiguous. The CDR3 sequence is 16 residues long. Germline CDR1 is SGHDT and CDR2 is YYEEEE. V lost 0 bases to trimming and J lost 0 bases, with 13 bases between them. For the CDR3, the DNA is TGTGCCAGCAGCTTGGTAGACGGTCCGCGCTCCTACGAGCAGTACTTC. This sequence encodes CASSLVDGPRSYEQYF.

The sample holds one count of this clone. This sequence joins TRBV6-5 and TRBJ2-1, with TRBD2 identical over 14 bases. After removal of 4 bases from V and 9 bases from J, the junction contained 5 bases not matched to a gene. CDR3 length: 15 amino acids. Germline V gene lookup returns CDR1 MNHEY and CDR2 SVGAGI. CDR3 DNA: TGTGCCAGCAGTTTGACTAGCGGGGGGGCCCTTGAGCAGTTCTTC. This codes for CASSLTSGGALEQFF.

This chain connects TRBV7-6 to TRBJ2-7; 7 bases line up with TRBD2. The junction had 3 bases not matched to a gene; V was cut back by 4 bases and J by 3 bases. Germline V gene sequence: CDR1 SGHVS, CDR2 FNYEAQ. The CDR3 loop spans 13 amino acids. CDR3 amino acids: CASSSSSGYEQYF. The CDR3 bases are TGTGCCAGCAGCTCTTCTAGCGGCTACGAGCAGTACTTC.

The chain uses TRBV5-8 and TRBJ2-5; unclear D gene. The J call may be in error: the DNA end matches TRBJ2-7 better. Germline CDR1 is SGHTS and CDR2 is YDEGEE. The CDR3 runs to 13 residues. The CDR3 DNA reads TGTGCCAGCAGCCCTCACGGCCCCTACGAGCAGTACTTC. Protein sequence: CASSPHGPYEQYF.

The genes are TRBV18 and TRBJ1-4, with no clear D. The V end lost 6 bases, the J end lost 6 bases, and 8 bases lay between the germline ends. There are 12 residues in the CDR3. Germline V lookup: CDR1 KGHSH, CDR2 LQKENI. In nucleotides, the CDR3 is TGTGCCAGCTCCCCAGGACATGAAAAACTGTTTTTT. Encoded protein: CASSPGHEKLFF.

V usage is TRBV6-6 and J usage is TRBJ2-1; perhaps TRBD1 as D (5 bases). The germline V and J ends were trimmed by 2 bases and 7 bases, with 18 bases remaining between them. The CDR3 contains 16 residues. Germline loops: CDR1 MNHNY, CDR2 SVGAGI (reference sequence). The DNA of the CDR3 is TGTGCCAGCAGTTACGGGGCATCCTCTTTGTGGAATGAGCAGTTCTTC. Its translation is CASSYGASSLWNEQFF.

V is TRBV19 and J is TRBJ1-1; no definite D call. Trimming left V 5 bases short and J 1 base short, with 5 bases between. Germline CDR1 and CDR2: LNHDA and SQIVND (reference sequence). The CDR3 sequence is 12 residues long. The CDR3 protein is CASSRENTEAFF. CDR3 bases: TGTGCCAGTAGTCGGGAGAACACTGAAGCTTTCTTT.

The chain couples TRBV18 to TRBJ1-5; D is unresolved. The V and J ends lost 4 bases and 5 bases respectively, with 9 bases between them. The CDR3 sequence is 13 residues long. The germline gives CDR1 KGHSH, CDR2 LQKENI. The CDR3 protein is CASSQAGDQPQHF. CDR3 bases: TGTGCCAGCTCACAGGCAGGAGATCAGCCCCAGCATTTT.

V is TRBV7-2 and J is TRBJ2-1, with D uncertain. The CDR3 spans 14 residues. Germline CDR1 is SGHTA and CDR2 is FQGNSA. V lost 5 bases, J lost 1 base, and 9 bases lay in between. The CDR3 DNA sequence: TGTGCCAGCAGCGACGGGTCGTCCTACAATGAGCAGTTCTTC. It yields the protein CASSDGSSYNEQFF.

The DNA for the CDR3 is TGTGCCAGCAGCGGTCCTACGAGTCGGCAGTACTTC. Protein product: CASSGPTSRQYF. The chain joins TRBV28 to TRBJ2-7; D unresolved. Germline CDR1 is MDHEN and CDR2 is SYDVKM. This CDR3 is built from 12 residues. V was pared by 6 bases and J by 9 bases, with 15 bases between. The full variable domain, in which reference TRBV28 and TRBJ2-7 provide the parts outside the CDR3, is DVKVTQSSRYLVKRTGEKVFLECVQDMDHENMFWYRQDPGLGLRLIYFSYDVKMKEKGDIPEGYSVSREKKERFSLILESASTNQTSMYLCASSGPTSRQYFGPGTRLTVT.